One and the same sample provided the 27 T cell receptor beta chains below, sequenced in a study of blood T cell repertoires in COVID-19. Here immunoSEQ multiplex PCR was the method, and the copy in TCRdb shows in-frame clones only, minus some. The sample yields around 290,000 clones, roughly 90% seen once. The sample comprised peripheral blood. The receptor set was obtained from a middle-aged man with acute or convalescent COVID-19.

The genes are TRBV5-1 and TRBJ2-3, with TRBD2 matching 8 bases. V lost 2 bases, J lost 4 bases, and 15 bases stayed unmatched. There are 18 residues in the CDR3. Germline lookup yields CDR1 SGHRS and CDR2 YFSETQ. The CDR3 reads CASSLVSGGPPVSDTQYF. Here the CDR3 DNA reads TGCGCCAGCAGCTTAGTAAGCGGGGGCCCTCCCGTCTCAGATACGCAGTATTTT.

The CDR3: CASSYGINEKLFF. The CDR3 coding sequence is TGTGCCAGCAGTTACGGGATTAATGAAAAACTGTTTTTT. J is TRBJ1-4 and V is TRBV27; D gene uncertain. The CDR3 has 13 residues. V was pared by 4 bases and J by 4 bases, with 7 bases between. Germline CDR1 and CDR2: MNHEY and SMNVEV (reference sequence).

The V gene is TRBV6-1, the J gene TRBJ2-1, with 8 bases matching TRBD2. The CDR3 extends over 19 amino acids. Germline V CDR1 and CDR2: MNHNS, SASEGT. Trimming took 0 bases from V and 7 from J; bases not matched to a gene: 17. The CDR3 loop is CASSEARLVAGNVKNEQFF. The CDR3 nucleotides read TGTGCCAGCAGTGAAGCGAGACTTGTAGCGGGGAATGTTAAAAATGAGCAGTTCTTC.

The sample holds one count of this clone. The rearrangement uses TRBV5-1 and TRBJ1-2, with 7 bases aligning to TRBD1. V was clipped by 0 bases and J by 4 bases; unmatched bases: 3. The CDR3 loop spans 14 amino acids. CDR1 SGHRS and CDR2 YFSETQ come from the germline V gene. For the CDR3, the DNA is TGCGCCAGCAGCTTGGAGTCAGGGGGCTATGGCTACACCTTC. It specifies CASSLESGGYGYTF.

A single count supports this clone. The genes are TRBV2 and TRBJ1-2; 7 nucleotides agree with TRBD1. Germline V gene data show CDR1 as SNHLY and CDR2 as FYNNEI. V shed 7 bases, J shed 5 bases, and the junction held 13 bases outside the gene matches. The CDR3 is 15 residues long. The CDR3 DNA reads TGTGCCAGCAAGGGGGACAGCTCGTCAGGGTATGGCTACACCTTC. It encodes CASKGDSSSGYGYTF.

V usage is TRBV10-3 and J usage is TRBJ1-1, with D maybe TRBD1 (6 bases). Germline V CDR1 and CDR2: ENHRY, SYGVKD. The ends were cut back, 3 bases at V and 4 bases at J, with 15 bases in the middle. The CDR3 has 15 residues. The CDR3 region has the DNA TGTGCCATCAGTGATAGGGGGGGGCTAGGCACTGAAGCTTTCTTT. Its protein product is CAISDRGGLGTEAFF.

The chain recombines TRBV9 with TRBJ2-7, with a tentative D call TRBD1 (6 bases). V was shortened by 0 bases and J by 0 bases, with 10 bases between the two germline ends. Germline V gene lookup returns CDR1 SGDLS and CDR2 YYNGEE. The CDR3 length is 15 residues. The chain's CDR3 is CASSVETGSSYEQYF. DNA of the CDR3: TGTGCCAGCAGCGTAGAAACAGGGAGCTCCTACGAGCAGTACTTC. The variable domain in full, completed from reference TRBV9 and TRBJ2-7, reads DSGVTQTPKHLITATGQRVTLRCSPRSGDLSVYWYQQSLDQGLQFLIQYYNGEERAKGNILERFSAQQFPDLHSELNLSSLELGDSALYFCASSVETGSSYEQYFGPGTRLTVT.

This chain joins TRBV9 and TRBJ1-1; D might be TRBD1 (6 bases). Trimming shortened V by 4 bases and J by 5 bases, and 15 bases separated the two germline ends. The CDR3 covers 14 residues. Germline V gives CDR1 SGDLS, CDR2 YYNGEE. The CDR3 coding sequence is TGTGCCAGCAGCATTCTAGACAGGATGACTGAAGCTTTCTTT. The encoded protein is CASSILDRMTEAFF.

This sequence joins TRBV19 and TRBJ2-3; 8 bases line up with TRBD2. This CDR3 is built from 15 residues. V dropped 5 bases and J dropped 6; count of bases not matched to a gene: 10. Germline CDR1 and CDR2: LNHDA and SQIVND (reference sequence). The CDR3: CASSWSGGRGDTQYF. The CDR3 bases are TGTGCCAGTAGTTGGAGCGGGGGCCGCGGGGATACGCAGTATTTT.

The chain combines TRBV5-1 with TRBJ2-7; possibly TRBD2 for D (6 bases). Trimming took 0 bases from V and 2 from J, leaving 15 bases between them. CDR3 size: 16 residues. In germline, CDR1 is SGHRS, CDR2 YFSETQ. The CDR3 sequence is CASSLGIAETTYEQYF. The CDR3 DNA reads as TGCGCCAGCAGCTTGGGGATAGCGGAGACCACCTACGAGCAGTACTTC.

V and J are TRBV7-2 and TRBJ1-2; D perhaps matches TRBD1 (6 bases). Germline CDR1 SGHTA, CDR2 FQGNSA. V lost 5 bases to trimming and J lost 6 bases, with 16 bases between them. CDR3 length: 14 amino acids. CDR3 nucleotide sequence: TGTGCCAGCAGCACTACAGGGATCTTCGATGGCTACACCTTC. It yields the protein CASSTTGIFDGYTF.

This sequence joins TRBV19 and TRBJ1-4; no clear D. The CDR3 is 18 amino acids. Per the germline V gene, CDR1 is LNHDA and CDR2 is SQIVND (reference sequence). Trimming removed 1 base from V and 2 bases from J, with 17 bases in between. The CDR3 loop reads CASSIGRRPTRTNEKLFF. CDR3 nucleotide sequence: TGTGCCAGTAGTATAGGGAGGAGGCCCACGAGGACTAATGAAAAACTGTTTTTT. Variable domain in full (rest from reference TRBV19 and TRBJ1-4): DGGITQSPKYLFRKEGQNVTLSCEQNLNHDAMYWYRQDPGQGLRLIYYSQIVNDFQKGDIAEGYSVSREKKESFPLTVTSAQKNPTAFYLCASSIGRRPTRTNEKLFFGSGTQLSVL.

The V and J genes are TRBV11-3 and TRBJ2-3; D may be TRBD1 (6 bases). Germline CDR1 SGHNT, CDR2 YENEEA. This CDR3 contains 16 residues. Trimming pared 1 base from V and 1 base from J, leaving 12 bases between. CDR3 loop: CASSLGANRGTDTQYF. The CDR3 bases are TGTGCCAGCAGCTTAGGGGCCAACAGGGGCACAGATACGCAGTATTTT.

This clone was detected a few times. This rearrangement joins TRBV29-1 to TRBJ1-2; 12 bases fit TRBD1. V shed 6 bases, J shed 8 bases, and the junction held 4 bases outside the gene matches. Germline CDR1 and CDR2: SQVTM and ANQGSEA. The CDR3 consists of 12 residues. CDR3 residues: CSVGQGARGYTF. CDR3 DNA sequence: TGCAGCGTGGGACAGGGGGCGCGGGGCTACACCTTC.

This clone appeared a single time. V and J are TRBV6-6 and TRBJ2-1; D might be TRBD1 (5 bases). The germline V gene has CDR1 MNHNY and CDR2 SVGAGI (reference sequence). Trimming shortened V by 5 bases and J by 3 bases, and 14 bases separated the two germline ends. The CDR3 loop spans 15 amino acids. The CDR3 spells CASSPQGTHYNEQFF. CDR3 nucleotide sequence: TGTGCCAGCAGTCCTCAGGGAACCCACTACAATGAGCAGTTCTTC.

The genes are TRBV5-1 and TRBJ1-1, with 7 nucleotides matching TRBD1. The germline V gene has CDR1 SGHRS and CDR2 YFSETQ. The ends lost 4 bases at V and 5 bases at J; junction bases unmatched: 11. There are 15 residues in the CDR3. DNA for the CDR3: TGCGCCAGCAGCGTAAACACAGGGGAAGGAACTGAAGCTTTCTTT. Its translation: CASSVNTGEGTEAFF.

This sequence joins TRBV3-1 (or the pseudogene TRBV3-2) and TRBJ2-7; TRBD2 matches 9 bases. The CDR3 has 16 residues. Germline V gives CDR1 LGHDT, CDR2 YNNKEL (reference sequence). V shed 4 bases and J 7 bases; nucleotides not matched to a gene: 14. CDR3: CASSPRGAGGLREQYF. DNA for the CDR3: TGTGCCAGCAGCCCCCGCGGAGCGGGGGGATTGAGAGAGCAGTACTTC.

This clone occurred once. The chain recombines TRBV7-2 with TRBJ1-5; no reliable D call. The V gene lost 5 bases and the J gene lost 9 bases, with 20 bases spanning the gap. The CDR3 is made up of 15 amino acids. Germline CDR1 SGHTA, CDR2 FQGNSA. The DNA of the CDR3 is TGTGCCAGCAGCCCGACCGGGGTGTTATCGTCGCCCCAGCATTTT. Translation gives CASSPTGVLSSPQHF.

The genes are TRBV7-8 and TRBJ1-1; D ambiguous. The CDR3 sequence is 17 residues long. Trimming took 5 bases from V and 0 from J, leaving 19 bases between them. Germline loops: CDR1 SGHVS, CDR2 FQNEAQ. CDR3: CASSQGPLGFMNTEAFF. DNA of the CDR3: TGTGCCAGCAGCCAAGGCCCCCTGGGCTTCATGAACACTGAAGCTTTCTTT.

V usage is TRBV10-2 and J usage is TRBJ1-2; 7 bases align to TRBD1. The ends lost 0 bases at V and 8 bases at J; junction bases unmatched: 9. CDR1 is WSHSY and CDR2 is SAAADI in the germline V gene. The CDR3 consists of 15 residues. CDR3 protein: CASSESQGGPEGYTF. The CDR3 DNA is TGCGCCAGCAGTGAGTCCCAGGGGGGTCCGGAGGGCTACACCTTC.

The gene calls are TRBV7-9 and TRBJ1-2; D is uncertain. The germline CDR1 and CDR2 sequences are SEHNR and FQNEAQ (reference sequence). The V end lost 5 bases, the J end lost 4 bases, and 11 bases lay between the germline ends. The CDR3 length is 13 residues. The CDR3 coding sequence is TGTGCCAGCAGCGAAATGGCGGGCTATGGCTACACCTTC. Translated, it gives CASSEMAGYGYTF. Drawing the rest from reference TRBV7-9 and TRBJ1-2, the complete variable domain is DTGVSQNPRHKITKRGQNVTFRCDPISEHNRLYWYRQTLGQGPEFLTYFQNEAQLEKSRLLSDRFSAERPKGSFSTLEIQRTEQGDSAMYLCASSEMAGYGYTFGSGTRLTVV.

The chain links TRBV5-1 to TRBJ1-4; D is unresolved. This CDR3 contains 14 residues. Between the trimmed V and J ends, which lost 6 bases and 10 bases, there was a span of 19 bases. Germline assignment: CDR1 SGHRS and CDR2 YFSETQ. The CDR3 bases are TGCGCCAGCACTAACTCTGTGGACGAGGGAAAACTGTTTTTT. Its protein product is CASTNSVDEGKLFF.

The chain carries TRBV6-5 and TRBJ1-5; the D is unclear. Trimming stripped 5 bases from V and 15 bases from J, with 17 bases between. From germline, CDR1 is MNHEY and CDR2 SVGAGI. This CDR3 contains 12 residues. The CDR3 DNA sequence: TGTGCCAGCAGTCGAGGGATAGTGGAATCGCATTTT. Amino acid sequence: CASSRGIVESHF.

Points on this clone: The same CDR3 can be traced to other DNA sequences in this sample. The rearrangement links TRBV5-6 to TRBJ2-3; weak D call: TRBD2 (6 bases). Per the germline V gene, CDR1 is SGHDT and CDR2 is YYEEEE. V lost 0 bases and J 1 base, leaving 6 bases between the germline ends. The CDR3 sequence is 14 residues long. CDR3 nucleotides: TGTGCCAGCAGCTTGGGCGGGGGCACAGATACGCAGTATTTT. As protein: CASSLGGGTDTQYF.

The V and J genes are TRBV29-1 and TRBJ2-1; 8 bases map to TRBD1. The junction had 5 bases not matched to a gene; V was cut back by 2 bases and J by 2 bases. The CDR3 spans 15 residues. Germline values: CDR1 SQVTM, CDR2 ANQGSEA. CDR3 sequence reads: CSVESGTGPYNEQFF. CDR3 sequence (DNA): TGCAGCGTTGAATCGGGGACAGGACCCTACAATGAGCAGTTCTTC.

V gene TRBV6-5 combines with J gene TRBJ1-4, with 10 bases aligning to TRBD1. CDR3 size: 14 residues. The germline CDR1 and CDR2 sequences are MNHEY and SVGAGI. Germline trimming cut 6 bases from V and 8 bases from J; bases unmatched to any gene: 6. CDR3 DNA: TGTGCCAGCAGGACTCGGACAGGGGGAGAAAAACTGTTTTTT. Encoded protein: CASRTRTGGEKLFF.

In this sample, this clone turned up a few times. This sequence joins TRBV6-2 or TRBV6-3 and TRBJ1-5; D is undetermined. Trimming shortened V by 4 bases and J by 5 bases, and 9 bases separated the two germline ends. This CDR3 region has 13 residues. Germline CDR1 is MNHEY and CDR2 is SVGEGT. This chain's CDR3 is CASSFMGDQPQHF. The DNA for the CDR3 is TGTGCCAGCAGTTTCATGGGAGATCAGCCCCAGCATTTT.